The 17 T cell receptor beta chains below come from one sample, sequenced in a study of low-dose radiotherapy and immunotherapy resistance in tumors. Regarding time point: before trial treatment. TCR amplification ran 20 PCR cycles using constant-region and V-primer adapter primers. From the reads, TCRdb called clonotypes with MiXCR, one entry per CDR3 protein. Among tens of thousands of distinct CDR3 sequences listed, 10% to 15% were seen once. Sequenced here: PBMCs, sampled before treatment. These receptors were collected from a female donor with ovarian cancer.

Ten or more counts support this clonotype. CDR3 protein: CASSGQVSTGELFF. CDR3 DNA: TGTGCCAGCAGCGGGCAGGTCAGCACCGGGGAGCTGTTTTTT. This chain joins TRBV11-2 and TRBJ2-2; no definite D call. This CDR3 comprises 14 residues. CDR1 is SGHAT, CDR2 FQNNGV, per germline. Deletions cut 5 bases from V and 4 bases from J, with 11 bases between.

This clonotype was counted ten times or more. This chain uses TRBV29-1 with TRBJ1-1, with D perhaps matching TRBD1 (6 bases). Germline CDR1 is SQVTM and CDR2 is ANQGSEA. The CDR3 extends over 12 amino acids. Trimming left V 5 bases short and J 4 bases short, with 11 bases between. CDR3 sequence reads: CSVKQGGTEAFF. The DNA for the CDR3 is TGCAGCGTTAAACAGGGTGGCACTGAAGCTTTCTTT. The full variable domain, with the rest looked up from reference TRBV29-1 and TRBJ1-1, is SAVISQKPSRDICQRGTSLTIQCQVDSQVTMMFWYRQQPGQSLTLIATANQGSEATYESGFVIDKFPISRPNLTFSTLTVSNMSPEDSSIYLCSVKQGGTEAFFGQGTRLTVV.

The CDR3 DNA is TGTGCCAGCAGTTTCTTACAGACGAACACTGAAGCTTTCTTT. Translating gives CASSFLQTNTEAFF. The rearrangement uses TRBV28 and TRBJ1-1, with D uncertain. V was trimmed by 3 bases and J by 1 base, leaving 9 bases between them. Germline CDR1 MDHEN, CDR2 SYDVKM. The CDR3 loop spans 14 amino acids.

In its sample, this clonotype is medium-sized. The chain is built from TRBV28 and TRBJ2-5, with D possibly matching TRBD1 (5 bases). Germline V gene sequence: CDR1 MDHEN, CDR2 SYDVKM. V dropped 6 bases and J dropped 5 bases, with 10 bases sitting between them. There are 12 residues in the CDR3. The CDR3 reads CASRVGAETQYF. The CDR3 DNA follows: TGTGCCAGCAGGGTAGGGGCCGAGACCCAGTACTTC.

This clonotype showed up many times. The rearrangement links TRBV30 to TRBJ2-2; D unclear. This CDR3 is 13 amino acids long. V was shortened by 0 bases and J by 5 bases, with 7 bases between the two germline ends. Germline V gene sequence: CDR1 GTSNPN, CDR2 SVGIG (reference sequence). CDR3 bases: TGTGCCTGGAGTGTTGAATTTACCGGGGAGCTGTTTTTT. It is translated as CAWSVEFTGELFF.

This clonotype has at least ten counts. J is TRBJ2-1 and V is TRBV10-1, with TRBD1 as a possible D gene (6 bases). Germline loops: CDR1 WNHNN, CDR2 SYGVQD (reference sequence). The CDR3 is 15 amino acids. V was shortened by 5 bases and J by 3 bases, with 14 bases between the two germline ends. CDR3 amino acids: CASSHYRENYNEQFF. Here the CDR3 DNA reads TGCGCCAGCAGTCACTACAGGGAGAACTACAATGAGCAGTTCTTC.

This clonotype was recorded many times. This sequence joins TRBV13 and TRBJ2-5, with D uncertain. Germline V gives CDR1 PRHDT, CDR2 FYEKMQ (reference sequence). The CDR3 has 11 residues. Deletions cut 6 bases from V and 5 bases from J, with 7 bases between. CDR3 bases: TGTGCCAGCAGTGATGAGGAGACCCAGTACTTC. The encoded protein is CASSDEETQYF.

This clonotype was seen at least ten times. The rearrangement uses TRBV30 and TRBJ2-3, with D perhaps matching TRBD2 (6 bases). Trimming shortened V by 4 bases and J by 5 bases, and 16 bases separated the two germline ends. Germline V gene data show CDR1 as GTSNPN and CDR2 as SVGIG (reference sequence). The CDR3 contains 14 residues. Here the CDR3 DNA reads TGTGCCTGGACCGGAGGAGGGGTCGGAGATACGCAGTATTTT. The encoded protein is CAWTGGGVGDTQYF. Full variable domain (outside the CDR3, taken from reference TRBV30 and TRBJ2-3): SQTIHQWPATLVQPVGSPLSLECTVEGTSNPNLYWYRQAAGRGLQLLFYSVGIGQISSEVPQNLSASRPQDRQFILSSKKLLLSDSGFYLCAWTGGGVGDTQYFGPGTRLTVL.

In this sample, this clonotype turned up many times. This chain links TRBV7-2 with TRBJ2-1, with TRBD1 identical over 8 bases. In germline, CDR1 is SGHTA, CDR2 FQGNSA. V lost 4 bases and J lost 7; bases outside the gene matches: 18. There are 18 residues in the CDR3. CDR3 in DNA: TGTGCCAGCAGCTCGCAATTGGACAGGGTTGAATTCGTAAATGAGCAGTTCTTC. Protein product: CASSSQLDRVEFVNEQFF.

Ten or more counts support this clonotype. The rearrangement links TRBV28 to TRBJ1-1, with 8 bases that match TRBD1. Looked up from germline, CDR1 is MDHEN and CDR2 is SYDVKM. CDR3 length: 15 amino acids. The V and J ends lost 6 bases and 5 bases, in that order; junction bases with no gene match: 11. CDR3 coding DNA: TGTGCCAGCAGACTATTGACAGGGGCGACAACTGAAGCTTTCTTT. The encoded protein is CASRLLTGATTEAFF.

The chain joins TRBV27 to TRBJ2-5; weak D call: TRBD1 (6 bases). V lost 6 bases to trimming and J lost 2 bases, with 16 bases between them. CDR3 length: 15 amino acids. Germline-derived CDR1 and CDR2 are MNHEY and SMNVEV (reference sequence). The DNA of the CDR3 is TGTGCCAGCAGCTTACGACAGGACCTACAAGAGACCCAGTACTTC. It translates to CASSLRQDLQETQYF.

This clonotype was counted at least ten times. The J gene is TRBJ1-2, the V gene TRBV2; D gene ambiguous. CDR3 length: 13 amino acids. The V gene lost 6 bases and the J gene lost 4 bases, with 12 bases spanning the gap. From germline, CDR1 is SNHLY and CDR2 FYNNEI. The CDR3 region is CASSLRVGYGYTF. In DNA form, the CDR3 reads TGTGCCAGCAGCCTGAGGGTTGGCTATGGCTACACCTTC.

This clonotype was observed at least ten times. V usage is TRBV6-6 and J usage is TRBJ2-7; D is possibly TRBD1 (6 bases). CDR3 length equals 17 residues. Per the germline V gene, CDR1 is MNHNY and CDR2 is SVGAGI (reference sequence). Trimming left V 6 bases short and J 6 bases short, with 27 bases between. CDR3 sequence (DNA): TGTGCCAGCAGCCGGGACACGGCTGGTTCACGGCTCGCCGAGCAGTACTTC. This translates into CASSRDTAGSRLAEQYF.

As for this clonotype: Relative to the germline gene, one junction end is altered; a read error may explain this. This chain links TRBV7-9 with TRBJ2-7; 11 bases match TRBD1. Germline V gene data show CDR1 as SEHNR and CDR2 as FQNEAQ (reference sequence). This CDR3 is built from 15 residues. The CDR3 here is CTSSNRDRGSYEQYF. CDR3 sequence (DNA): TGTACCAGCAGCAACCGGGACAGGGGGTCCTACGAGCAGTACTTC.

This clonotype appeared many times. This chain uses TRBV18 with TRBJ1-1; 7 bases match TRBD1. J gave up 0 bases and V 8 bases, and 3 bases lay outside the gene matches. The CDR3 extends over 13 amino acids. CDR1 KGHSH and CDR2 LQKENI come from the germline V gene. The CDR3 spells CASLGQMNTEAFF. Written as DNA, the CDR3 is TGTGCCAGCCTGGGACAGATGAACACTGAAGCTTTCTTT.

This clonotype was picked up many times. The gene calls are TRBV4-3 and TRBJ2-1, with D possibly TRBD2 on 5 matching bases. The germline V gene encodes CDR1 LGHNA and CDR2 YSLEER. The ends were cut back, 0 bases at V and 7 bases at J, with 10 bases in the middle. The CDR3 length is 14 residues. CDR3 in amino acids: CASSQDETGNEQFF. The CDR3 coding sequence is TGCGCCAGCAGCCAAGATGAAACGGGAAATGAGCAGTTCTTC.

This clonotype appeared many times. This chain links TRBV5-6 with TRBJ2-7; no reliable D call. The CDR3 length is 14 residues. V dropped 4 bases and J dropped 3 bases, with 14 bases sitting between them. Germline V gives CDR1 SGHDT, CDR2 YYEEEE. The DNA for the CDR3 is TGTGCCAGCAGCCTCCTCGGGCCCAGCTACGAGCAGTACTTC. Protein sequence: CASSLLGPSYEQYF.